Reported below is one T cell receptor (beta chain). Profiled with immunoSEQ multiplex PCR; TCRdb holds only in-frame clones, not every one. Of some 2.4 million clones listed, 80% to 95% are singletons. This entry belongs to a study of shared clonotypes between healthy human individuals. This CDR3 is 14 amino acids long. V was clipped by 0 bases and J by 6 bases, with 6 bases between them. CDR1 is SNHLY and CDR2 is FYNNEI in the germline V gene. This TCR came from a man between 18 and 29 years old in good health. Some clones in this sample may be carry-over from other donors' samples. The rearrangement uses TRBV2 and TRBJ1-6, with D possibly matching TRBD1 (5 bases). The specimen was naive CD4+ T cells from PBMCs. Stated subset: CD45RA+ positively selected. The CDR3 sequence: CASSEAGVNSPLHF. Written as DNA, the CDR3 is TGTGCCAGCAGTGAAGCAGGGGTTAATTCACCCCTCCACTTT.